This T cell receptor beta chain came from a study of cytomegalovirus exposure and HLA in healthy donors. Study-wide findings and caveats: Later analysis found that TCR beta chains associated with HLA were more clonally expanded than other, equally common chains. In a later analysis, TCR beta V- and J-gene trimming showed a link to a missense DCLRE1C variant.

The study ran its PCR with 60 Vbeta and 13 Jbeta primers. Profiling relied on immunoSEQ multiplex PCR, and the TCRdb table lists in-frame clones only, not all of them. Of 75,000 to 90,000 clones listed, around three quarters were seen once; the top ten hold 20% to 25%. V was clipped by 1 base and J by 3 bases, with 7 bases between them. Germline CDR1 is MGHRA and CDR2 is YSYEKL. The CDR3 totals 13 residues. On this clone itself: Its cognate antigen is unknown.

The V call is TRBV4-1, the J call TRBJ2-7; a possible D gene is TRBD2 (6 bases). Source material: PBMCs. The TCR was taken from a woman aged 40 to 50 in good health and CMV-seropositive. The CDR3 loop is CASSQVGGYEQYF. CDR3 DNA: TGCGCCAGCAGCCAAGTCGGGGGCTACGAGCAGTACTTC.